This record looks at one T cell receptor beta chain sequence and its context. Its antigen is not known. This record belongs to a study of identical twins. General study points: Zero-insertion analyses were open to partial confounding by invariant MAIT and iNKT cells. Interpretation of the results relied on cross-sectional statistical analysis and not on following the same donors. Alpha sequences out of frame and shared by twins had excess low generation probability.

A single record per CDR3 protein comes from TCRdb applying MiXCR to the 5' RACE reads. The table includes approximately 1.8 million distinct CDR3 sequences, roughly a third detected once. The sample consisted of cord blood. The sequence was obtained from a newborn girl in good health.

DNA for the CDR3: TGTGCCAGCACAAACTCCGGGACAGGGAGGTACGAGCAGTACTTC. Translated, it gives CASTNSGTGRYEQYF. The gene calls are TRBV12-3 or TRBV12-4 and TRBJ2-5; the match to TRBD1 covers 9 bases. Gene TRBJ2-7 matches the end of the DNA better, so the J call may be wrong. The CDR3 is made up of 15 amino acids.